This section outlines one TCR beta chain sequence together with its context. Germline CDR1 and CDR2: SGHAT and FQNNGV. The ends were cut back, 5 bases at V and 5 bases at J, with 12 bases in the middle. The CDR3 has 13 amino acids. Measured with immunoSEQ multiplex PCR; TCRdb has only the in-frame clones, and not every one. The sample consists of 300,000 or so clones, approximately 86% of them appearing once. These data belong to a study of blood T cell repertoires in COVID-19. Study-level background: Donors in the United States, Italy and Spain gave samples during acute or convalescent COVID-19.

The age range of participants was 18 to 89 years, with residence in under 25 US areas. Which cohort a participant joined came from the clinical history participants gave. Sequenced material: PBMCs or T cells enriched from blood (not recorded which). This clonotype was obtained from a woman aged 40 to 50 with acute COVID-19. The chain recombines TRBV11-2 with TRBJ2-5, with TRBD1 as a possible D gene (7 bases). CDR3 sequence: CASSIRGRETQYF. CDR3 bases: TGTGCCAGCAGCATCAGGGGGAGGGAGACCCAGTACTTC.